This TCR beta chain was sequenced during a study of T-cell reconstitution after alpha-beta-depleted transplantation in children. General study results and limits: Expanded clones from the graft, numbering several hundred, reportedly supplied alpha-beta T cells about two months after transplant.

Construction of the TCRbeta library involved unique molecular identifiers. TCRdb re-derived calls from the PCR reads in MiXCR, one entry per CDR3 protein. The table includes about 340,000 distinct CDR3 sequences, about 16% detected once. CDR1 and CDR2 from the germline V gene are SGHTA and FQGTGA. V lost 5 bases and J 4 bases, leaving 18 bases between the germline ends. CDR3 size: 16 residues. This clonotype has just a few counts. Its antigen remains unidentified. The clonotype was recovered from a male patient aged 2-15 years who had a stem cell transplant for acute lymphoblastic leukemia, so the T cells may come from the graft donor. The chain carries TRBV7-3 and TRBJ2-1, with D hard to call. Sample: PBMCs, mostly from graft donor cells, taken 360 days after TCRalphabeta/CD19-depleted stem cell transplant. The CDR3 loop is CASSALYSPLYNEQFF. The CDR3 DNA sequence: TGTGCCAGCAGCGCACTCTATTCGCCGCTATACAATGAGCAGTTCTTC.